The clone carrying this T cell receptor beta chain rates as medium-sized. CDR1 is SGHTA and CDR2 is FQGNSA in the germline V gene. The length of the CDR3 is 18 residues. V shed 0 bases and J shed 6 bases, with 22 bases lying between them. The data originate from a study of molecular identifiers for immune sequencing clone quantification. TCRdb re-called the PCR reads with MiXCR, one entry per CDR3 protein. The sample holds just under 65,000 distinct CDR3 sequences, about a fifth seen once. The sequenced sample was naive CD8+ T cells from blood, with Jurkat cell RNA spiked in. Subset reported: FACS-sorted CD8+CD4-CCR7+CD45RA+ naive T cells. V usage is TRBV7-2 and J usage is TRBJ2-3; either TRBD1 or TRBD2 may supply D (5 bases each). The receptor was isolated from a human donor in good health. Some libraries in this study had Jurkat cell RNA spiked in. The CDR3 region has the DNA TGTGCCAGCAGCTTAGCGTCCCGGGACCATTCTCTCTTCGATACGCAGTATTTT. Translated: CASSLASRDHSLFDTQYF.